The present T cell receptor (beta chain) was sequenced within a study of metastatic and nonmetastatic thyroid tumors. Study-level background: Samples came from malignant and benign thyroid patients, and repertoires were compared across blood and tumor or nodule tissue. Study-wide results and caveats: It was reportedly found that TCR beta diversity was significantly higher in malignant thyroid tumors than in benign nodules, a difference seen in both blood and tumor samples.

This clone has only a few counts. The antigen remains undetermined. The V end lost 6 bases, the J end lost 1 base, and 7 bases lay between the germline ends. The germline V gene encodes CDR1 MNHNS and CDR2 SASEGT. The CDR3 is 13 residues long. Authors' processing steps: Using the CDR3 differences seen across clinicopathological groups, the authors built a distant-metastasis classifier for papillary thyroid cancer, which was meant to discriminate distant-metastatic patients. TCRdb re-called clones via MiXCR from the PCR reads. These V and J calls originate from TCRdb's pipeline instead of the authors' own analysis. The sample shows some 46,000 clones, roughly a quarter of them seen only once. None of the patients had undergone any treatment ahead of thyroid surgery.

The sample was blood. The V gene is TRBV6-1, the J gene TRBJ1-5; the D is unclear. The TCR was taken from a male donor with papillary thyroid cancer or a benign thyroid nodule (not recorded which). Some clones in this sample may be carry-over from other donors' samples. This CDR3 is CASSPFSNQPQHF. CDR3 DNA sequence: TGTGCCAGCAGCCCCTTCAGCAATCAGCCCCAGCATTTT.